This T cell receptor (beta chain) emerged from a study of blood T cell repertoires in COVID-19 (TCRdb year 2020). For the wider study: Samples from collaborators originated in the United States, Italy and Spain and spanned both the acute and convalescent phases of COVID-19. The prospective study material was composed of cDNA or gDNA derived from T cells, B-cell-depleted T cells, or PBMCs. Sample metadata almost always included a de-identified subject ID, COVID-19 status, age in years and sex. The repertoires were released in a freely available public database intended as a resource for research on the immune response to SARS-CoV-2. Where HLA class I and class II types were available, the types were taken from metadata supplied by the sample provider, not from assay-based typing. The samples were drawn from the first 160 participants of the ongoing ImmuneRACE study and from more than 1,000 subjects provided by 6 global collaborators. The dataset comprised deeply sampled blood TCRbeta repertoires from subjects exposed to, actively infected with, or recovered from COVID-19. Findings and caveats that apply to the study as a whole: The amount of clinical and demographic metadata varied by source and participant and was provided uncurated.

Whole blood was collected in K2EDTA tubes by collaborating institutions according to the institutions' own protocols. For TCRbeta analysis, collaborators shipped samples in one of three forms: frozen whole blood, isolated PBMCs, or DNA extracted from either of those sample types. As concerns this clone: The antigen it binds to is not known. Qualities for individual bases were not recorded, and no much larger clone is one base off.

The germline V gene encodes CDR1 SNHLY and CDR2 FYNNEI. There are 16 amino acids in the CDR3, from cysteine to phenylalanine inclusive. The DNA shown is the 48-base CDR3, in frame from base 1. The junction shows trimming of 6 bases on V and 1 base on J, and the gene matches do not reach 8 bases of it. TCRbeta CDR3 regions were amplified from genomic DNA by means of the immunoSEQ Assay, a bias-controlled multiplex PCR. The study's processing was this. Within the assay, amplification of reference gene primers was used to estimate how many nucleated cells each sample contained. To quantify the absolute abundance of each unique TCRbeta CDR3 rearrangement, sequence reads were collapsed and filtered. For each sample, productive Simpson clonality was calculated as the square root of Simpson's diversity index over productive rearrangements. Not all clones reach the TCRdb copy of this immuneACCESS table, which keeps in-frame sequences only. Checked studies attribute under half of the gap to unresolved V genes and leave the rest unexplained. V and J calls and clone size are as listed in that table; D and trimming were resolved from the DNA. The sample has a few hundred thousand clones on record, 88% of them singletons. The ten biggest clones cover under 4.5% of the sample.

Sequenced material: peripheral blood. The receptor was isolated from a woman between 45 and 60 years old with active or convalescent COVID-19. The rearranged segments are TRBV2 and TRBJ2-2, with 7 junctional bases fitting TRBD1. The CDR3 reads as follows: CASSLTGVVNTGELFF. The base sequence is TGTGCCAGCAGCCTAACAGGGGTTGTGAACACCGGGGAGCTGTTTTTT.